Each of the 7 T cell receptor beta chains below was sequenced from the same sample in a study of T cell clonality in common variable immunodeficiency. This table comes from immunoSEQ multiplex PCR, and its TCRdb copy is limited to in-frame clones, with some not included. The repertoire has roughly 40,000 clones, none seen only once; the ten largest take around 2.8%. Input material: peripheral blood mononuclear cells. These receptors were obtained from a person aged 18 to 75 in good health.

This clone was observed at least ten times. The read ends 3 residues shy of where the CDR3 ends; the end is completed using the germline J gene. The chain joins TRBV20-1 to TRBJ2-3, with TRBD1 as a possible D gene (6 bases). Germline assignment: CDR1 DFQATT and CDR2 SNEGSKA (reference sequence). V shed 0 bases and J shed 0 bases, with 13 bases lying between them. The CDR3 sequence is 16 residues long. The CDR3 bases that were read are TGCAGTGCTAGAGATCTCCGGGACACTAGCACAGATACG. Translating it yields CSARDLRDTSTDT. Given in full, the CDR3 is CSARDLRDTSTDTQYF.

At least ten counts were recorded for this clone. The observed sequence ends 3 residues before the CDR3 terminus, with the missing tail filled in from the germline J gene. This chain joins TRBV5-1 and TRBJ2-1; D remains unclear. The CDR3 length is 11 residues. Trimming removed 7 bases at V and 6 bases at J, with 8 bases between. Germline CDR1 SGHRS, CDR2 YFSETQ. The CDR3 here is CASRIANEQFF. Partial CDR3 DNA: TGCGCCAGCCGGATAGCCAATGAG.

This clone has at least ten counts. The read terminates 3 residues before the CDR3 end, so the remaining end is supplied by the germline J gene. The genes are TRBV18 and TRBJ1-1; possible D gene TRBD1, 6 bases. With 3 bases removed from V and 3 bases from J, the gap between germline ends came to 20 bases. CDR3 length: 17 residues. The germline V gene has CDR1 KGHSH and CDR2 LQKENI. CDR3: CASSPVRSQGSYTEAFF. CDR3 DNA (partial): TGTGCCAGCTCACCGGTTCGATCACAGGGTTCATACACTGAA.

This clone was recorded many times. The read terminates 3 residues before the CDR3 end, so the remaining end is supplied by the germline J gene. The V call is TRBV5-1, the J call TRBJ1-2; 8 bases map to TRBD1. The CDR3 totals 14 residues. CDR1 and CDR2 from the germline V gene are SGHRS and YFSETQ. J was trimmed by 7 bases and V by 2 bases; bases with no gene match: 7. The covered CDR3 bases are TGCGCCAGCAGCTTCTCCCAGGGGGCATCTGGC. Encoded protein: CASSFSQGASG. The CDR3 reads in full as CASSFSQGASGYTF.

This clone was counted many times. The read ends 3 residues shy of where the CDR3 ends; the end is completed using the germline J gene. This chain connects TRBV14 to TRBJ2-5; 11 nucleotides match TRBD2. The CDR3 has 16 residues. The junction had 5 bases not matched to a gene; V was cut back by 0 bases and J by 5 bases. CDR1 and CDR2 (germline): SGHDN, FVKESK. The CDR3 here is CASSQDPSGRYETQYF. Incomplete CDR3 DNA: TGTGCCAGCAGCCAAGATCCTAGCGGGAGGTACGAGACC.

Comments on this clone: The read ends 3 residues early relative to the CDR3; the germline J gene fills the gap. The rearrangement links TRBV19 to TRBJ1-6; TRBD1 agrees at 7 bases. Germline values: CDR1 LNHDA, CDR2 SQIVND (reference sequence). Trimming removed 3 bases from V and 3 bases from J; junction bases left unmatched: 8. This CDR3 has 17 residues. CDR3 DNA (partial): TGTGCCAGTAGTATCGGACAGGCTGCGGGCTATAATTCACCC. As protein: CASSIGQAAGYNSP. The complete CDR3 protein is CASSIGQAAGYNSPLHF.

The sample holds many counts of this clone. The part of the CDR3 DNA that was read is TGCGCCAGCAAGGTGTCCAATGAG. It codes for CASKVSNE. From start to end, the CDR3 is CASKVSNEQFF. This chain joins TRBV5-1 and TRBJ2-1; D is unresolved. Read sequence stops 3 residues before the CDR3 end, and the germline J gene provides the missing end. In germline, CDR1 is SGHRS, CDR2 YFSETQ. This CDR3 is 11 amino acids long. Trimming left V 6 bases short and J 6 bases short, with 7 bases between.